The clone carrying this T cell receptor (beta chain) was seen a handful of times. In the study's own analysis: By means of reference gene primer amplification, nucleated cell counts were estimated. Here immunoSEQ multiplex PCR was the method, and the copy in TCRdb shows in-frame clones only, minus some. The V and J calls and clone size were taken over from that table, and D and trimming were inferred from the DNA. The data show tens of thousands of clones, roughly 90% seen once. The sample originates from a study of blood T cell repertoires in COVID-19. This CDR3 spans 15 amino acids. Germline V CDR1 and CDR2: KGHSH, LQKENI. J lost 1 base, V lost 3 bases, and 3 bases had no gene match.

Sequencing was done on a sample of peripheral blood. The genes are TRBV18 and TRBJ1-5; 7 nucleotides match TRBD1. This TCR derives from a male donor with acute or convalescent COVID-19. CDR3 nucleotides: TGTGCCAGCTCACCCCAGGGGGAAAGCAATCAGCCCCAGCATTTT. Its translation: CASSPQGESNQPQHF.